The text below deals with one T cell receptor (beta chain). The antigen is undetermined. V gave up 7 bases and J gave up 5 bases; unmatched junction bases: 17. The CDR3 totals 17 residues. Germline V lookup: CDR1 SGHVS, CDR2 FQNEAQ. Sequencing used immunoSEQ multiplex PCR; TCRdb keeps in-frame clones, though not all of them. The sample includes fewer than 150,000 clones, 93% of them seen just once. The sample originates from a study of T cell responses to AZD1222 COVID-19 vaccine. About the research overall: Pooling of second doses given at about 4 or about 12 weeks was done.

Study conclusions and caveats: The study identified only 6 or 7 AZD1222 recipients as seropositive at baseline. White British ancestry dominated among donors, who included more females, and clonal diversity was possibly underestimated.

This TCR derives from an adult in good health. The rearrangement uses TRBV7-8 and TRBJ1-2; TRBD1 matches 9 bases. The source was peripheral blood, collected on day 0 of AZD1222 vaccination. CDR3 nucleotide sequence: TGTGCCAGCACCCAACTTTCAAGACAGGGGGGCCGGTATGGCTACACCTTC. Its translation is CASTQLSRQGGRYGYTF.